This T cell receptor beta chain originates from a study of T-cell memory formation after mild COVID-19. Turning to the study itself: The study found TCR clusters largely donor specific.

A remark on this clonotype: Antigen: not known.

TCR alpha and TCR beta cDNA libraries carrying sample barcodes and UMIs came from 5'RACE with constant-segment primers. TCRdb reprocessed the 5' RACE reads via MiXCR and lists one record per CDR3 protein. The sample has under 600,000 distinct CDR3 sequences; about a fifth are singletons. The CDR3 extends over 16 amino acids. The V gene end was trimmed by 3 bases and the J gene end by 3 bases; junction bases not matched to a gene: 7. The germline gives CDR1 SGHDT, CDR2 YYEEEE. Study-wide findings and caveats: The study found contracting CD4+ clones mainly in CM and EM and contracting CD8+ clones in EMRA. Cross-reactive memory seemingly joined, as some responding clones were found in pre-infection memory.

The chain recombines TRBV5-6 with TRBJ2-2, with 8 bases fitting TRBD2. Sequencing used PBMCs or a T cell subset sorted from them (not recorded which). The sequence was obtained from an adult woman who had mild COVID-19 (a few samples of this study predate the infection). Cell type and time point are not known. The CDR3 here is CASSSLRRGDTGELFF. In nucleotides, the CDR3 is TGTGCCAGCAGCTCCCTAAGGCGGGGGGACACCGGGGAGCTGTTTTTT. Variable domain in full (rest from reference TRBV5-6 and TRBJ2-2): DAGVTQSPTHLIKTRGQQVTLRCSPKSGHDTVSWYQQALGQGPQFIFQYYEEEERQRGNFPDRFSGHQFPNYSSELNVNALLLGDSALYLCASSSLRRGDTGELFFGEGSRLTVL.